This entry concerns a single TCR beta chain. This sample was included in a study of blood T cell repertoires in COVID-19. Across the study: Researchers got acute and convalescent COVID-19 samples from the United States, Italy and Spain. Sample material is recorded as cDNA or gDNA derived from T cells, B-cell-depleted T cells, or PBMCs.

V lost 3 bases, J lost 4 bases, and 12 bases lay in between. Per germline, CDR1 SQVTM and CDR2 ANQGSEA. There are 13 residues in the CDR3. Source study methods: Nucleated cell number was recorded as an estimate derived from reference gene primer amplification. Data came from immunoSEQ multiplex PCR; TCRdb stores just in-frame clones and leaves some out. Clonal size and the V and J genes are those of that table, whereas D and trimming came from the DNA. Of 200,000 to 250,000 clones in the sample, about 86% were seen once. The sample consisted of peripheral blood. This clonotype originated in a man aged 55 to 70 who had recovered from COVID-19. The chain recombines TRBV29-1 with TRBJ1-2, with D possibly matching TRBD1 (5 bases). The CDR3 DNA follows: TGCAGCGTTGAGGGCGGCAGGGCCTATGGCTACACCTTC. Protein product: CSVEGGRAYGYTF.